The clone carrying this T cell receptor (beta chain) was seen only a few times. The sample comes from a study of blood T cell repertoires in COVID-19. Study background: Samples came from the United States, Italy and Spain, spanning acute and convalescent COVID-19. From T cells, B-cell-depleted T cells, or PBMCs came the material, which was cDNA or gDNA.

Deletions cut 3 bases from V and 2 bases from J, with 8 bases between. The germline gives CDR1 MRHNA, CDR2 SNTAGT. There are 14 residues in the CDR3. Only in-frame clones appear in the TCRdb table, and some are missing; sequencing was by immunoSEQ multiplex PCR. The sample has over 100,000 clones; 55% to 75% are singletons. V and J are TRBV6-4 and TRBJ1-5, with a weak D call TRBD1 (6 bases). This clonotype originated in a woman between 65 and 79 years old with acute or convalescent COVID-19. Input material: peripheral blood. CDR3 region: CASSEQGGNQPQHF. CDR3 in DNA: TGTGCCAGCAGTGAACAGGGTGGCAATCAGCCCCAGCATTTT.